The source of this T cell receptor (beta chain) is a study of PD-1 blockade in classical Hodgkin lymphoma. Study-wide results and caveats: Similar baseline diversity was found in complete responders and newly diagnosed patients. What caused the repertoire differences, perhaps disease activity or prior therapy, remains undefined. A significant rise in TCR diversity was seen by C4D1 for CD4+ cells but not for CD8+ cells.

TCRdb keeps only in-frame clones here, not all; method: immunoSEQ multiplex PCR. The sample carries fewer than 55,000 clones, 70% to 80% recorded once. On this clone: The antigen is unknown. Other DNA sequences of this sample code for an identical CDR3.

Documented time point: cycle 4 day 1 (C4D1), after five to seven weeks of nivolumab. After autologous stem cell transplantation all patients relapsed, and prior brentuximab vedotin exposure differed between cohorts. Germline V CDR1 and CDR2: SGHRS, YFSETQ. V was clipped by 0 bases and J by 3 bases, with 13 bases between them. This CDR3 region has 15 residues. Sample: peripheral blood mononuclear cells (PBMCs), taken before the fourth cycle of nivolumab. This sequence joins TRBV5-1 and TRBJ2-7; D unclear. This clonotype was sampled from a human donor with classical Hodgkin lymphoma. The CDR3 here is CASSLAGGSYYEQYF. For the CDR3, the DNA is TGCGCCAGCAGCTTGGCAGGTGGTTCCTACTACGAGCAGTACTTC.